The source of this T cell receptor (beta chain) is a study of OX40 agonist ivuxolimab in advanced cancers. Germline CDR1 SGHTA, CDR2 FQGTGA. The CDR3 loop spans 13 amino acids. Trimming pared 4 bases from V and 8 bases from J, leaving 14 bases between. Here immunoSEQ multiplex PCR was the method, and the copy in TCRdb shows in-frame clones only, minus some. Here the sample spans around 20,000 clones, roughly 82% being singletons. Patients with a history of autoimmune disease or on systemic immunosuppression were excluded. The sample consisted of CD4+ or CD8+ T cells sorted from blood, taken in a trial of the OX40 agonist ivuxolimab. This TCR came from an adult with an advanced solid tumor such as melanoma, head and neck, liver or kidney cancer. This chain uses TRBV7-3 with TRBJ1-2; D not resolved. DNA for the CDR3: TGTGCCAGCAGCTCCCCTGGGGTGCCAGGCTACACCTTC. This codes for CASSSPGVPGYTF.